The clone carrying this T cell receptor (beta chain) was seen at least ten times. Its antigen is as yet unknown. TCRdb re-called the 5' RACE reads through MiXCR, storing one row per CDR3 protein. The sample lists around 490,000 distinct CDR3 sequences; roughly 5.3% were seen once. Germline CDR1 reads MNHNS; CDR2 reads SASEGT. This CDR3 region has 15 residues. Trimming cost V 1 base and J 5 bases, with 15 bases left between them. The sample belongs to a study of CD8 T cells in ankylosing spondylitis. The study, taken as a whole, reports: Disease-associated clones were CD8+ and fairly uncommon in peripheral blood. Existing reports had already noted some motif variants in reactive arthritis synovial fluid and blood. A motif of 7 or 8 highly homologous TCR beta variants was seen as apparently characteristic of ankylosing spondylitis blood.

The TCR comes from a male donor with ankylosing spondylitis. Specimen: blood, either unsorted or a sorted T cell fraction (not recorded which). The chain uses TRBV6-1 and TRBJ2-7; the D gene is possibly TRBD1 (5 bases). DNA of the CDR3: TGTGCCAGCAGTGAAGTTCCAGGGTTAACTGACGAGCAGTACTTC. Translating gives CASSEVPGLTDEQYF.